The entry below gives a single TCR beta chain sequence along with its context. Researchers prepared the TCRbeta library using unique molecular identifiers, the study reports. TCRdb independently ran MiXCR on the PCR reads; one entry per CDR3 protein. The sample consists of a few hundred thousand distinct CDR3 sequences, under 13% of them appearing once. Germline CDR1 reads SGHAT; CDR2 reads FQNNGV. CDR3 length equals 18 residues. V shed 2 bases, J shed 7 bases, and the junction held 12 bases outside the gene matches. The data are from a study of T-cell reconstitution after alpha-beta-depleted transplantation in children.

V gene TRBV11-2 combines with J gene TRBJ2-1; TRBD2 agrees at 12 bases. The sequence was obtained from a human donor who donated a stem cell graft to a child with acute myeloid leukemia. The sequencing used PBMCs from the stem cell graft donor, collected from the stem cell graft. The CDR3 nucleotides are TGTGCCAGCAGCTTATTCGGATCGACTAGCGGGAGTTTGAATGAGCAGTTCTTC. Protein product: CASSLFGSTSGSLNEQFF.